This TCR beta chain was sequenced in a study of graft-versus-host responses after intestinal transplantation. Across the study: Recipients had transplants, and these were multivisceral, liver-intestinal, or isolated intestinal.

Libraries were prepared by immunoSEQ multiplex PCR; TCRdb keeps only in-frame clonotypes and omits some of them. This table has some 6,600 clones, more than 25% appearing once. Responders (about 200,000, CFSE-labeled) were co-plated with about 200,000 irradiated, violet-dye-labeled stimulators. Regarding the study as a whole: Early post-transplant HvG declines were associated with peak circulating GvH clone levels.

V was clipped by 0 bases and J by 6 bases; unmatched bases: 4. The CDR3 consists of 14 residues. Germline V CDR1 and CDR2: SGDLS, YYNGEE. This material consisted of alloreactive CD4+ T cells from a mixed lymphocyte reaction culture, taken before transplantation. Subset defined: CFSE-low proliferating T cells sorted from roughly six-day pre-transplant mixed lymphocyte reaction (GvH or HvG direction). This clonotype was sampled from a human patient who was an organ donor for intestinal transplantation. This rearrangement joins TRBV9 to TRBJ2-7, with 9 bases matching TRBD2. The CDR3 here is CASSVGGRVVEQYF. Here the CDR3 DNA reads TGTGCCAGCAGCGTAGGCGGGAGGGTCGTCGAGCAGTACTTC.